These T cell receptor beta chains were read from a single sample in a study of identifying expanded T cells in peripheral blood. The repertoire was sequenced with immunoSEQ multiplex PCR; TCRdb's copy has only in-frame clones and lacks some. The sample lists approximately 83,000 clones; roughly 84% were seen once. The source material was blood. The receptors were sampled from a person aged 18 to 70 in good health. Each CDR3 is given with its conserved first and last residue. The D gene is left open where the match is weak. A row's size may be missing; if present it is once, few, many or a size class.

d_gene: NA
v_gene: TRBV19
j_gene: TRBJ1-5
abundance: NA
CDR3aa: CASSIRFQPQHF
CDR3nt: TGTGCCAGTAGTATAAGGTTTCAGCCCCAGCATTTT

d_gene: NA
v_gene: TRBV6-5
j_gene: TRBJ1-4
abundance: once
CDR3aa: CASSYKNEKLFF
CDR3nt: TGTGCCAGCAGTTACAAGAATGAAAAACTGTTTTTT

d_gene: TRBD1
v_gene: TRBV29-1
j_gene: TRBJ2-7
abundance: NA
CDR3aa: CSVEGRDRDYEQYF
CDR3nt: TGCAGCGTCGAGGGCCGGGACAGAGACTACGAGCAGTACTTC

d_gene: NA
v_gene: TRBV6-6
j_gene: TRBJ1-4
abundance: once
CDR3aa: CATRRGDEKLFF
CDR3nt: TGTGCCACCCGACGAGGTGATGAAAAACTGTTTTTT

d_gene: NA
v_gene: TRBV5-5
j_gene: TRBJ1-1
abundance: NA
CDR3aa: CATHRIASGGTEAFF
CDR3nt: TGTGCCACGCACCGGATTGCATCCGGGGGCACTGAAGCTTTCTTT

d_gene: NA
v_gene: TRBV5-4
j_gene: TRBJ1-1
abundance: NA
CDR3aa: CASSPGGDEAFF
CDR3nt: TGTGCCAGCAGCCCTGGAGGGGATGAAGCTTTCTTT

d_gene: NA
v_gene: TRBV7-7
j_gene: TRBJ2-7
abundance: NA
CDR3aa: CASSLGPGQIEQYF
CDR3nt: TGTGCCAGCAGCTTAGGGCCCGGACAGATAGAGCAGTACTTC

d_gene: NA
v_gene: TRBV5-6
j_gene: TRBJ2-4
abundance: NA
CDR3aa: CASSSRVRGAKNIQYF
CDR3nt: TGTGCCAGCAGCTCCAGGGTTCGGGGGGCCAAAAACATTCAGTACTTC

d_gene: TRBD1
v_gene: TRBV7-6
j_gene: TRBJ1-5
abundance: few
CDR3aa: CASSLARGTAPQPQHF
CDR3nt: TGTGCCAGCAGCTTAGCCCGGGGGACAGCACCTCAGCCCCAGCATTTT

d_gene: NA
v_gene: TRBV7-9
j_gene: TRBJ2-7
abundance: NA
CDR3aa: CASSGSGPPYEQYF
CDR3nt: TGTGCCAGCAGCGGTTCAGGGCCCCCCTACGAGCAGTACTTC

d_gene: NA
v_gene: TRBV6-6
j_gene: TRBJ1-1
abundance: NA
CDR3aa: CASTWGGEAFF
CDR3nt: TGTGCCAGCACCTGGGGGGGAGAAGCTTTCTTT

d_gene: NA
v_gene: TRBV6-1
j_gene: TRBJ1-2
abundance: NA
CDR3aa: CASRGRMWGAEGYTF
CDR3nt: TGTGCCAGCAGGGGCAGAATGTGGGGGGCGGAGGGCTACACCTTC

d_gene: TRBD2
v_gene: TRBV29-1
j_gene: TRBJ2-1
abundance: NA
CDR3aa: CSVGTSRHNEQFF
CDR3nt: TGCAGCGTTGGGACTAGTCGTCACAATGAGCAGTTCTTC

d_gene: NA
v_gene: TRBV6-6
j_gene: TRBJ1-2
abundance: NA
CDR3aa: CASSYTRGASLSF
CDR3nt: TGTGCCAGCAGTTACACCAGGGGCGCCTCATTATCCTTC

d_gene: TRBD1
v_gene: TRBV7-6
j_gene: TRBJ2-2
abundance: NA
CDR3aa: CASSSSPGGPNTGELFF
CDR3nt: TGTGCCAGCAGCTCGAGTCCAGGGGGCCCGAACACCGGGGAGCTGTTTTTT

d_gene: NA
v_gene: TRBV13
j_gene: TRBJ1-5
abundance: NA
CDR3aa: CASSPGRNQPQHF
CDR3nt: TGTGCCAGCAGTCCAGGCAGGAATCAGCCCCAGCATTTT

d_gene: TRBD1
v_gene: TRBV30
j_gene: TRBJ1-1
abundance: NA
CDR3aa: CAWKLIQGIAEAFF
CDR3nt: TGTGCCTGGAAACTGATACAGGGGATTGCTGAAGCTTTCTTT

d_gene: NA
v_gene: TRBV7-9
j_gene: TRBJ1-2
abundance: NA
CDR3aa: CASSQAGVNYGYTF
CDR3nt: TGTGCCAGCAGCCAGGCAGGGGTGAATTATGGCTACACCTTC

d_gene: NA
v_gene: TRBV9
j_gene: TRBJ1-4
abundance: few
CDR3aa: CASSGRTGLGNEKLFF
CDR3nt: TGTGCCAGCAGCGGACGTACAGGGCTGGGGAATGAAAAACTGTTTTTT

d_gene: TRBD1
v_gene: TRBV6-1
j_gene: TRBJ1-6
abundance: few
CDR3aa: CASSVQGQGGAPLHF
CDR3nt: TGTGCCAGCAGTGTACAGGGACAGGGTGGCGCGCCCCTCCACTTT

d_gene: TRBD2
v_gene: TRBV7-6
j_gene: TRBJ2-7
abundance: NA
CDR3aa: CASSLGASGAGEQYF
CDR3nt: TGTGCCAGCAGCTTAGGGGCTAGCGGGGCTGGGGAGCAGTACTTC